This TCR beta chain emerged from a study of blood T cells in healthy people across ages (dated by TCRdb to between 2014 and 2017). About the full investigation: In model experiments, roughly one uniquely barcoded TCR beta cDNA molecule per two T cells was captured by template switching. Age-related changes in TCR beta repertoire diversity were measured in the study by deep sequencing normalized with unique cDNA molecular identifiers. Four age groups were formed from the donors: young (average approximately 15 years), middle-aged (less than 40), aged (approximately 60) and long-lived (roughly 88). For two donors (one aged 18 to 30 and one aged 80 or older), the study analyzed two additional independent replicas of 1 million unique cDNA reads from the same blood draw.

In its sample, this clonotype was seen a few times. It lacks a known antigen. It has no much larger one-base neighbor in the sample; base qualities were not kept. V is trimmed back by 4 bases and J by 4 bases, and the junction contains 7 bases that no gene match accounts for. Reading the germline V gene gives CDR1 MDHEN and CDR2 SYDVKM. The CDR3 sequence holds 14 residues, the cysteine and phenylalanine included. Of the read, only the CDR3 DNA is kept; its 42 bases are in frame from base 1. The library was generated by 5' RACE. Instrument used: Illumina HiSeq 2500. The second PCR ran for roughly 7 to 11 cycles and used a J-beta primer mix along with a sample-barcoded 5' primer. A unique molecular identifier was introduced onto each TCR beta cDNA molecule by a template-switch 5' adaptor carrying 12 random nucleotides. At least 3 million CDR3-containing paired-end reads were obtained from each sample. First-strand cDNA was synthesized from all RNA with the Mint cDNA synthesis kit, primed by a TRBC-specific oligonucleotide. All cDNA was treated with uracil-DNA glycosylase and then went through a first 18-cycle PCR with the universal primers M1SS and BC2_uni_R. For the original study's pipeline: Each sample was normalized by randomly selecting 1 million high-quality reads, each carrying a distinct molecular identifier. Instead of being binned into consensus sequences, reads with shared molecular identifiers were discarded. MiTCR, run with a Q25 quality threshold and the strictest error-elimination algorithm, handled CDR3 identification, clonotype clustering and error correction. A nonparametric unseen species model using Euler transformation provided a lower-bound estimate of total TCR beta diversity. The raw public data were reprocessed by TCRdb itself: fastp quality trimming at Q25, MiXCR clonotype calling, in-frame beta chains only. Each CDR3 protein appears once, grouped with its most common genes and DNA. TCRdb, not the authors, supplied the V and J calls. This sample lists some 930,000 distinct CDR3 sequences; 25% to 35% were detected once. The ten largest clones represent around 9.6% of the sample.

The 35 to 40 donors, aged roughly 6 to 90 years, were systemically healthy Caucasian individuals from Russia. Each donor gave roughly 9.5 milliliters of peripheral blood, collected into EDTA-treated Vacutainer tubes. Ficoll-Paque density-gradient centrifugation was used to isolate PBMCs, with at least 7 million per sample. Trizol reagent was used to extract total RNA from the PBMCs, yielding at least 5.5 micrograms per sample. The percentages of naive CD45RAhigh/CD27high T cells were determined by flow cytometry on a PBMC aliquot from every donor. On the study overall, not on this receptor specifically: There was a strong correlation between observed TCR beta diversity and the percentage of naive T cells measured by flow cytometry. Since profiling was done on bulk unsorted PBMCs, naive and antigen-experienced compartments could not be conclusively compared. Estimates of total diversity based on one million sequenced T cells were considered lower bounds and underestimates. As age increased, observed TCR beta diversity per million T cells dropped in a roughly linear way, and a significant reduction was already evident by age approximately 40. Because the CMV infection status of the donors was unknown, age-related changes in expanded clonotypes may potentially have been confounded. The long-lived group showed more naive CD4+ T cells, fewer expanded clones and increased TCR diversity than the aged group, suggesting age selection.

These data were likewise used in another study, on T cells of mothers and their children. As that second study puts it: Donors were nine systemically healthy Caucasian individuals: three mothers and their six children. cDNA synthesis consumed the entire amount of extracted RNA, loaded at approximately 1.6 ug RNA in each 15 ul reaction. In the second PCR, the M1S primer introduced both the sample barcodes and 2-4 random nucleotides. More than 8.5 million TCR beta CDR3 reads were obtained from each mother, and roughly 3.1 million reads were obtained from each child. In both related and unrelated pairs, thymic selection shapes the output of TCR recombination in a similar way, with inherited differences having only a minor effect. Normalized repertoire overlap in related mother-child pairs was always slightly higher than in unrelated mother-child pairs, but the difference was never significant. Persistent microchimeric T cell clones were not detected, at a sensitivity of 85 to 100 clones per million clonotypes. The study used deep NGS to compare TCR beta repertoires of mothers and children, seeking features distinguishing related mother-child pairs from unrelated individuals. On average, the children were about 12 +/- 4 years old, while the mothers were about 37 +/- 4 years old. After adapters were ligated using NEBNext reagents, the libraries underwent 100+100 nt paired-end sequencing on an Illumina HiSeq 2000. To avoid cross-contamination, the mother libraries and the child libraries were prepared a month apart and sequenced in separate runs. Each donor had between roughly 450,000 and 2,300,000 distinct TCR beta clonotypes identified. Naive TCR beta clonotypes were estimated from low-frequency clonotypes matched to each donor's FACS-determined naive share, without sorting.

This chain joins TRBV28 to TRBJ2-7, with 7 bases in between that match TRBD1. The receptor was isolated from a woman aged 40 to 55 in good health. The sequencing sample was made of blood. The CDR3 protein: CASSYRGQAYEQYF. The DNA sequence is TGTGCCAGCAGTTACCGAGGACAGGCGTACGAGCAGTACTTC.